This is a list of T cell receptor beta chains from one sample in a study of blood T cell repertoires in COVID-19. The protocol was immunoSEQ multiplex PCR, while the TCRdb copy is restricted to in-frame clones and leaves out a portion. Of about 190,000 clones in the sample, 70% to 90% were seen once. The sequenced sample consisted of PBMCs or T cells enriched from blood (not recorded which). The receptors originated from a woman between 35 and 50 years old in a cohort exposed to, infected with or recovered from COVID-19 (not recorded which). CDR3s include the opening cysteine and the closing phenylalanine or tryptophan. Fields, in order: J gene, CDR3 length, clone size, V gene, CDR3 protein. Clone size is given for some rows only: seen once, a few or many times, or a class if the clone is expanded.

>TRBJ1-2|13|.|TRBV11-2
CASSSYRGWGYTF
>TRBJ2-3|13|.|TRBV28
CASRPPGLHTQYF
>TRBJ2-7|13|.|TRBV5-1
CASSLRGSEEQYF
>TRBJ1-1|13|.|TRBV5-1
CASSHPGGTEAFF
>TRBJ1-2|13|.|TRBV7-9
CASSPDRPYGYTF
>TRBJ2-1|15|.|TRBV27
CASSFAQGLFNEQFF
>TRBJ1-1|14|once|TRBV10-3
CAISESKWSLEAFF
>TRBJ1-2|16|.|TRBV7-9
CASSYSPTGSNYGYTF
>TRBJ2-2|15|.|TRBV19
CASSALAGGTGELFF
>TRBJ2-7|14|.|TRBV27
CASSRTGGWYEQYF
>TRBJ2-7|14|.|TRBV18
CASSPGGGSYEQYF
>TRBJ1-2|16|.|TRBV5-6
CASSSAAGTYNYGYTF
>TRBJ2-3|15|.|TRBV4-3
CASSFGLADTDTQYF
>TRBJ1-1|18|.|TRBV7-9
CASSPSGTGGRMNTEAFF
>TRBJ1-1|16|.|TRBV5-1
CASSPPTGGIFDEAFF
>TRBJ1-1|15|few|TRBV3-1/TRBV3-2
CASSQDPGLNTEAFF
>TRBJ1-1|14|.|TRBV7-8
CASSLRGRDTEAFF
>TRBJ2-7|14|.|TRBV7-8
CASRLAGGRGVQYF
>TRBJ2-1|17|.|TRBV7-6
CASSLATSGGAYNEQFF
>TRBJ2-3|15|many|TRBV6-4
CASSRLAGGTDTQYF
>TRBJ2-1|17|.|TRBV19
CASSIAGGQAQYNEQFF
>TRBJ2-5|16|.|TRBV7-2
CASSPVDSGGQETQYF
>TRBJ1-1|17|.|TRBV4-1
CASSQGPGSYMNTEAFF
>TRBJ2-7|17|.|TRBV23-1
CASVEPQSIHYPSEQYF
>TRBJ1-1|14|.|TRBV4-2
CASSQVSEESLAFF
>TRBJ1-1|14|.|TRBV9
CASSASSGRPEAFF
>TRBJ1-2|13|.|TRBV5-6
CASSPTGTLGYTF
>TRBJ2-5|15|.|TRBV28
CASRPGTASGETQYF
>TRBJ1-4|14|.|TRBV11-2
CASRGTGGLEKLFF
>TRBJ2-7|16|.|TRBV12-2
CASRFREPESSYEQYF
>TRBJ1-1|14|.|TRBV15
CATSRGQGISKAFF
>TRBJ1-6|16|.|TRBV16
CASSQFGQEKNSPLHF
>TRBJ2-3|16|once|TRBV11-2
CASSATTGAVTGTQYF
>TRBJ1-6|16|.|TRBV4-1
CASSQELTGYNSPLHF
>TRBJ1-6|17|.|TRBV18
CASSRDRLSSYNSPLHF
>TRBJ2-7|13|once|TRBV2
CASSGTAPYEQYF
>TRBJ1-1|15|.|TRBV7-9
CASSLGRGLNTEAFF
>TRBJ1-1|19|.|TRBV5-6
CASSYFRTGLYGGDTEAFF
>TRBJ1-4|14|.|TRBV13
CASSEGRDLEKLFF
>TRBJ1-1|14|.|TRBV29-1
CSVGGGLRGTEAFF
>TRBJ2-1|17|.|TRBV11-2
CASSPSLDPSSYNEQFF
>TRBJ1-1|12|.|TRBV12-3/TRBV12-4
CASDRGNTEAFF